This TCR beta chain was recorded in a study of shared clonotypes between healthy human individuals. The donors, all of them Caucasian adults, lived in Nashville, Tennessee. Germline V gene data show CDR1 as SGHNT and CDR2 as YYREEE (reference sequence). The CDR3 runs 17 residues. V shed 6 bases and J shed 7 bases, with 25 bases lying between them. Measured with immunoSEQ multiplex PCR; TCRdb has only the in-frame clones, and not every one. Among roughly 500,000 clones listed, around 79% were seen once. The sequence was collected from a woman between 40 and 55 years old in good health. Some clones in this sample may be carry-over from other donors' samples. The chain carries TRBV5-4 and TRBJ2-2; D possibly corresponds to TRBD2 (6 bases). Sequencing input: PBMCs. Here the CDR3 reads CASTLSPGARGGGELFF. CDR3 DNA sequence: TGTGCCAGCACCTTAAGCCCCGGGGCGAGGGGAGGCGGGGAGCTGTTTTTT.